The source of this TCR beta chain is a study of blood T cell repertoires in COVID-19. Sequenced by immunoSEQ multiplex PCR; TCRdb stores in-frame clones only, minus some. The data show about 440,000 clones, around nine tenths seen once. Categorization into cohorts depended on clinical history that participants reported. The CDR3 has 14 residues. V dropped 4 bases and J dropped 5; count of bases not matched to a gene: 4. CDR1 and CDR2 from the germline V gene are SGHNT and YYREEE (reference sequence). Sequenced: PBMCs or T cells enriched from blood (not recorded which). The source is a woman aged 18 to 35 with acute COVID-19. The chain has TRBV5-4 and TRBJ2-7; the match to TRBD2 covers 12 bases. CDR3 bases: TGTGCCAGCAGCACGCGACTAGCGGGAGACGAGCAGTACTTC. Translated, it gives CASSTRLAGDEQYF.